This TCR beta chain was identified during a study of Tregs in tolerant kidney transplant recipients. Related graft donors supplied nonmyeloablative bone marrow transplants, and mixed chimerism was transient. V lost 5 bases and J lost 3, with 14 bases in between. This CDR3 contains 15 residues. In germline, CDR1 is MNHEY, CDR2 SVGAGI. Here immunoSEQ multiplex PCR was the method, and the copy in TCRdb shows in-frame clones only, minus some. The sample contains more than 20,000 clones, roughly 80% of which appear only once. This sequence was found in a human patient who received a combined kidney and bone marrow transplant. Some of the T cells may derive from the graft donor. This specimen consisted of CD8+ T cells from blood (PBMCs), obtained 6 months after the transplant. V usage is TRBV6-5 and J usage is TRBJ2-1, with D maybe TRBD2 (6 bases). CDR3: CASSPAGIHYNEQFF. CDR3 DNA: TGTGCCAGCAGTCCTGCGGGAATTCACTACAATGAGCAGTTCTTC.